The clone carrying this T cell receptor beta chain was counted between two and nine times. Its antigen remains unidentified. TCRdb passed the reads through MiXCR, listing each CDR3 protein once. The sample consists of more than 85,000 distinct CDR3 sequences, 15% to 20% of them appearing once. The sample is drawn from a study of T cell repertoires in cytomegalovirus infection. Notes on the study in general: Within the response measured ex vivo, HLA-C-restricted CMV-specific TCR beta clonotypes were dominant. People with CMV and the relevant HLA were identified by cumulative public TCR beta family frequency.

The sample consisted of PBMCs. The origin of this receptor is a human donor in good health (CMV status not recorded). Some clones in this sample may be carry-over from other donors' samples.

The CDR3 is CASSLRDRGSDTQYF. Here the CDR3 DNA reads TGCGCCAGCAGCCTCCGGGACAGGGGATCAGATACGCAGTATTTT. The chain carries TRBV23-1 and TRBJ2-3; 10 bases agree with TRBD1. TRBV23-1 counts as an open reading frame of uncertain function. The CDR3 runs to 15 residues. V dropped 6 bases and J dropped 4; count of bases not matched to a gene: 7.